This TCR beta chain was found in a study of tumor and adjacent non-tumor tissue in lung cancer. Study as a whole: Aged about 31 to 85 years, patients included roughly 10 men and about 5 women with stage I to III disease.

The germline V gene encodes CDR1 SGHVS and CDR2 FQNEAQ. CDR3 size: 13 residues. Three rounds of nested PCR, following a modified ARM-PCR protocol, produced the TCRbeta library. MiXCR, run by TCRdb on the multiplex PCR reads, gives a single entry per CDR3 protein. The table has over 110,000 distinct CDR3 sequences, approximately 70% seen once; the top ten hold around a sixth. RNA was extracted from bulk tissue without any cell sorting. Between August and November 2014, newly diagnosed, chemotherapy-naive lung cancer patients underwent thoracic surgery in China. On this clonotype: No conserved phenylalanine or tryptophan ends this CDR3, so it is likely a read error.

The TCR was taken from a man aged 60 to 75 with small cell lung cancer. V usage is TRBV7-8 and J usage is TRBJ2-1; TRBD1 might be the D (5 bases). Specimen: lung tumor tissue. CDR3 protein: CTSTRDSYNEQFY. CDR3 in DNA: TGTACCAGCACAAGAGACAGCTACAATGAGCAGTTCTAC.